The 13 T cell receptor beta chains reported below all come from one sample, sequenced in a study of regulatory T cells in long-lasting Graves disease. Sequencing libraries for TCR beta were prepared with iRepertoire HTBI primers and Arm-PCR of CDR3 regions. A single record per CDR3 protein comes from TCRdb applying MiXCR to the multiplex PCR reads. The data contain roughly 500,000 distinct CDR3 sequences, about 14% of them singletons. Time point here: newly diagnosed GD, antithyroid drugs for less than 3 months. PBMC RNA served as the TCR library source. These data were also reused for a study on T cells in Graves' hyperthyroidism and ophthalmopathy.

The sequenced sample was peripheral blood mononuclear cells (PBMCs), obtained at new diagnosis, from a patient treated with antithyroid drugs. These receptors came from a young man with Graves disease.

A remark on this clonotype: A much bigger clone sits one base away, suggesting this may be a read error. The chain recombines TRBV20-1 with TRBJ2-5, with D perhaps TRBD2 (5 bases). CDR3 size: 13 residues. Germline CDR1 reads DFQATT; CDR2 reads SNEGSKA (reference sequence). Here the CDR3 reads CIARDSDYETQYF. CDR3 nucleotides: TGCATTGCTAGAGATAGCGACTACGAGACCCAGTACTTC.

This clonotype was counted many times. The chain employs TRBV24-1 and TRBJ2-1, with 10 bases identical to TRBD2. Germline trimming cut 9 bases from V and 4 bases from J; bases unmatched to any gene: 8. This CDR3 comprises 15 residues. Germline V CDR1 and CDR2: KGHDR, SFDVKD. CDR3 coding DNA: TGTGCCACCCGCAGGGGTAGCGGGGGGTACAATGAGCAGTTCTTC. Its translation: CATRRGSGGYNEQFF.

Note on this clonotype: A read error may explain this, as a much larger clone is one base away. The V gene is TRBV10-3, the J gene TRBJ2-3; D might be TRBD1 or TRBD2, each matching 6 bases. Trimming shortened V by 3 bases and J by 6 bases, and 13 bases separated the two germline ends. The CDR3 spans 14 residues. Germline CDR1 is ENHRY and CDR2 is SYGVKD. The CDR3 DNA reads TGTGCCATCAGTGATGAGGGGGGCCCGGATACGCAGTATTTT. It encodes CAISDEGGPDTQYF.

V gene TRBV7-9 combines with J gene TRBJ2-1; 8 bases align to TRBD2. Losses at the gene ends were 4 bases for V and 5 bases for J; bases not matched to a gene: 7. Germline V gene lookup returns CDR1 SEHNR and CDR2 FQNEAQ (reference sequence). There are 15 residues in the CDR3. The CDR3 coding sequence is TGTGCCAGCAGCTCCTATAGCGGGAAGAACAATGAGCAGTTCTTC. Translated: CASSSYSGKNNEQFF.

This clonotype has ten or more counts. The chain couples TRBV12-3 or TRBV12-4 to TRBJ1-2; tentative D call: TRBD1 (5 bases). Trimming stripped 5 bases from V and 7 bases from J, with 14 bases between. The CDR3 spans 13 residues. The CDR3 protein is CASSPSTALGYTF. In DNA, the CDR3 is TGTGCCAGCAGTCCCTCGACAGCCCTTGGCTACACCTTC.

This clonotype was observed many times. The chain combines TRBV10-3 with TRBJ2-7; D assignment may be TRBD1 or TRBD2 (6 bases each). Trimming pared 6 bases from V and 5 bases from J, leaving 29 bases between. This CDR3 has 18 amino acids. Germline CDR1 ENHRY, CDR2 SYGVKD. The CDR3 here is CAISPPIVIGGQTHEQYF. The CDR3 DNA follows: TGTGCCATCAGCCCCCCGATAGTAATAGGGGGGCAGACCCACGAGCAGTACTTC.

This clonotype occurred many times. This rearrangement joins TRBV28 to TRBJ2-1; no clear D. V was cut by 3 bases and J by 7 bases, with 4 bases left in between. From germline, CDR1 is MDHEN and CDR2 SYDVKM. This CDR3 comprises 11 residues. CDR3 sequence (DNA): TGTGCCAGCAGTTTCAGGAATGAGCAGTTCTTC. Translated: CASSFRNEQFF.

This sequence joins TRBV5-1 and TRBJ1-1, with D perhaps TRBD1 (5 bases). Germline assignment: CDR1 SGHRS and CDR2 YFSETQ. The CDR3 is made up of 14 amino acids. The ends were cut back, 4 bases at V and 7 bases at J, with 17 bases in the middle. This chain's CDR3 is CASSLGGGRLEAFF. DNA of the CDR3: TGCGCCAGCAGCCTGGGGGGAGGGCGCCTTGAAGCTTTCTTT.

The chain uses TRBV14 and TRBJ1-3; D is undetermined. V was pared by 1 base and J by 6 bases, with 7 bases between. The CDR3 contains 13 residues. The germline V gene encodes CDR1 SGHDN and CDR2 FVKESK. CDR3 sequence: CASSQVPANTIYF. CDR3 nucleotide sequence: TGTGCCAGCAGCCAAGTGCCAGCAAACACCATATATTTT.

This clonotype was seen many times. This chain links TRBV30 with TRBJ2-7; TRBD2 agrees at 7 bases. There are 12 residues in the CDR3. The trim removed 2 bases at V and 9 bases at J, leaving 7 bases unmatched. Germline CDR1 reads GTSNPN; CDR2 reads SVGIG (reference sequence). Here the CDR3 reads CAWSLAVKGQYF. The CDR3, as DNA: TGTGCCTGGAGTCTAGCGGTTAAAGGGCAGTACTTC.

This clonotype showed up just a few times. The chain joins TRBV6-9 to TRBJ1-4, with D possibly being TRBD1 (5 bases). The CDR3 totals 12 residues. V was trimmed by 3 bases and J by 11 bases, leaving 10 bases between them. CDR1 MNHGY and CDR2 SVAAGI come from the germline V gene. In DNA, the CDR3 is TGTGCCAGCAGTTACTGGGGGGAGAAACTGTTTTTT. It is translated as CASSYWGEKLFF.

This clonotype has more than one count but fewer than ten. The rearrangement links TRBV7-9 to TRBJ1-5; weak D call: TRBD1 (6 bases). Trimming shortened V by 2 bases and J by 6 bases, and 20 bases separated the two germline ends. The CDR3 runs to 17 residues. In germline, CDR1 is SEHNR, CDR2 FQNEAQ (reference sequence). Here the CDR3 reads CASSLFPPGGAIQPQHF. CDR3 bases: TGTGCCAGCAGCTTATTCCCCCCCGGGGGGGCCATTCAGCCCCAGCATTTT. The full variable domain, rest sourced from reference TRBV7-9 and TRBJ1-5, is DTGVSQNPRHKITKRGQNVTFRCDPISEHNRLYWYRQTLGQGPEFLTYFQNEAQLEKSRLLSDRFSAERPKGSFSTLEIQRTEQGDSAMYLCASSLFPPGGAIQPQHFGDGTRLSIL.

This clonotype appeared many times. V gene TRBV10-3 combines with J gene TRBJ2-2, with TRBD2 matching 7 bases. This CDR3 has 19 residues. CDR1 and CDR2 from the germline V gene are ENHRY and SYGVKD. The V gene end was trimmed by 8 bases and the J gene end by 1 base; junction bases not matched to a gene: 19. In DNA, the CDR3 is TGTGCCATCCCGCGCGTGGCTAGCGGAGTTCTATTGAACACCGGGGAGCTGTTTTTT. This codes for CAIPRVASGVLLNTGELFF.